This T cell receptor (beta chain) was identified during a study of vaccination effects on CD4 cells after COVID-19. In the study overall: Peptide-pool stimulation followed by sequencing identified expanded antigen-specific CD4+ clonotypes in the ViraFEST assay.

From germline, CDR1 is MGHRA and CDR2 YSYEKL. The CDR3 runs to 13 residues. V was cut by 4 bases and J by 1 base, with 7 bases left in between. Subsequent to a culture period of approximately 11 days, CD4+ T cells were isolated. Each participant was given two doses of one vaccine (BNT162b2 or mRNA-1273). Sequencing was performed with immunoSEQ multiplex PCR; in TCRdb, only in-frame clones are kept and a portion is missing. The sample includes under 70,000 clones, 70% to 75% of them seen just once. This clone came up a few times. What it binds is unknown. Material: CD4+ T cells from PBMCs cultured without peptide, obtained after COVID-19 vaccination. The receptor was isolated from a human donor who received a COVID-19 vaccine. The V and J genes are TRBV4-1 and TRBJ1-1; a weak D match, TRBD1 (5 bases). The CDR3 protein is CASSRQTNTEAFF. Here the CDR3 DNA reads TGCGCCAGCAGCCGACAGACGAACACTGAAGCTTTCTTT.